This T cell receptor beta chain was retrieved from a study of blood T cell repertoires in COVID-19. Whole-study context: The study drew acute and convalescent COVID-19 samples from the United States, Italy and Spain. T cells, B-cell-depleted T cells, or PBMCs supplied cDNA or gDNA.

Original processing methods: Counts of nucleated cells, estimated from reference gene primer amplification, were obtained. Some clones are missing from TCRdb's copy, which holds only in-frame ones; the method was immunoSEQ multiplex PCR. V, J and clone size are taken as reported in that table, and D and trimming were inferred from the DNA itself. The data contain more than 45,000 clones, about 90% of them singletons. Deletions cut 4 bases from V and 4 bases from J, with 20 bases between. Germline CDR1 reads SGHRS; CDR2 reads YFSETQ. The CDR3 covers 16 residues. The V call is TRBV5-1, the J call TRBJ1-1; D gene ambiguous. The clonotype comes from a human donor with active COVID-19. The donor label of this sample is uncertain. The sequencing input was peripheral blood. CDR3 region: CASSVSPAAAATEAFF. CDR3 nucleotides: TGCGCCAGCAGCGTTTCCCCCGCGGCAGCGGCCACTGAAGCTTTCTTT.